This section outlines one T cell receptor beta chain sequence together with its context. This CDR3 has 14 amino acids. The germline V gene encodes CDR1 LNHDA and CDR2 SQIVND (reference sequence). V was cut by 5 bases and J by 0 bases, with 8 bases left in between. This specimen comes from a study of shared clonotypes between healthy human individuals. The method was immunoSEQ multiplex PCR; TCRdb's version includes in-frame clones alone and lacks a portion of them. Seen here are approximately 2.5 million clones, 93% observed once, and the top ten hold roughly 0.36%. Sequencing was carried out using naive CD4+ T cells from PBMCs. Stated subset: CD45RA+ positively selected. This sequence originates from a young man in good health. Some clones in this sample may be carry-over from other donors' samples. V gene TRBV19 combines with J gene TRBJ1-3; the D gene is possibly TRBD1 (5 bases). DNA of the CDR3: TGTGCCAGTAGTGGGGCGTACTCTGGAAACACCATATATTTT. Translating it yields CASSGAYSGNTIYF.